A selection of T cell receptor beta chains follows, all from one sample in a study of blood T cell repertoires in COVID-19. Profiling relied on immunoSEQ multiplex PCR, and the TCRdb table lists in-frame clones only, not all of them. The table has 260,000 or so clones, around 84% seen once. Source material: PBMCs or T cells enriched from blood (not recorded which). These receptors all stem from a man aged 18 to 30 who had recovered from COVID-19. Both conserved end residues are trimmed from each CDR3. Each record gives: V gene, CDR3 protein.

>TRBV27
ASSFGVLGEPNTEAF
>TRBV5-1
ASSPGQGIRTGELF
>TRBV24-1
ATSDLFGQGGETQY
>TRBV3-1/TRBV3-2
ASSQAQGQPQH
>TRBV5-1
ASSIDSGGDTQY
>TRBV5-5
ASSSTNRGLLYGVYEQY
>TRBV25-1
ASSGGGTEAF
>TRBV7-2
ASSSRTGGAGELF
>TRBV11-1
ASSEGPRQPQH
>TRBV5-1
ASGWTGSNEKLF
>TRBV7-6
ASSKTRQGAFYEQY
>TRBV9
ASSEDSSYEQY
>TRBV4-1
ASSQDPLDRLNTGELF
>TRBV19
ASSPGLADPYEQY
>TRBV11-2
ASPGTAGDGELF
>TRBV10-2
ASSSGQLNADTQY
>TRBV25-1
ASTEQGIYEQY
>TRBV30
AWSLGTGRNGYT
>TRBV19
ATKTSSTGKVAFRGNTIY
>TRBV6-5
ASSYSGTGGYNEQF
>TRBV7-8
ASSLGGVRDGYT
>TRBV12-3/TRBV12-4
ASSPRGGGVF
>TRBV28
ASSLVTGARRNQPQH